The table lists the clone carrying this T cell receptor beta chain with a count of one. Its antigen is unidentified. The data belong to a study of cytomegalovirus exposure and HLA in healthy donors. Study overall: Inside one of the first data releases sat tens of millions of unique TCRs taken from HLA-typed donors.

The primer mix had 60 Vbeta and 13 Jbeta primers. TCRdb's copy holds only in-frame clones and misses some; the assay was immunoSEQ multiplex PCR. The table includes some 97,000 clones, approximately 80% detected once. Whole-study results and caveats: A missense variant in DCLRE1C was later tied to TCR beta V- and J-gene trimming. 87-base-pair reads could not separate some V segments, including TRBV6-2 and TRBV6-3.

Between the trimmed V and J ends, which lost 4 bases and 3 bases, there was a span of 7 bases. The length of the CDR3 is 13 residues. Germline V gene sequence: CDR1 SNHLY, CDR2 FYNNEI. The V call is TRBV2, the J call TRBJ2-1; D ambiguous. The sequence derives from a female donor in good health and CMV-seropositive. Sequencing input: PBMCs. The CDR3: CASSVLYYNEQFF. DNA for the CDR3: TGTGCCAGCAGTGTTCTCTACTACAATGAGCAGTTCTTC.